The clone carrying this T cell receptor beta chain has only a few counts. The sample belongs to a study of blood T cell repertoires in COVID-19. Study-level background: From the United States, Italy and Spain came samples of acute and convalescent COVID-19. PBMCs, B-cell-depleted T cells, or T cells were the source of the cDNA or gDNA that made up the material.

Germline CDR1 and CDR2: MNHNS and SASEGT. The V gene lost 2 bases and the J gene lost 0 bases, with 5 bases spanning the gap. The CDR3 runs to 14 residues. Per the authors' pipeline: Reference gene primer amplification in the assay estimated nucleated cell counts. The protocol was immunoSEQ multiplex PCR, while the TCRdb copy is restricted to in-frame clones and leaves out a portion. Clonal size and the V and J genes are those of that table, whereas D and trimming came from the DNA. This sample has 55,000 to 80,000 clones, with 88% found just once. This sequence originates from a man between 45 and 60 years old with acute or convalescent COVID-19. What was sequenced was peripheral blood. The chain joins TRBV6-1 to TRBJ1-3; D is uncertain. CDR3 region: CASSELYSGNTIYF. The CDR3, as DNA: TGTGCCAGCAGTGAACTCTACTCTGGAAACACCATATATTTT.